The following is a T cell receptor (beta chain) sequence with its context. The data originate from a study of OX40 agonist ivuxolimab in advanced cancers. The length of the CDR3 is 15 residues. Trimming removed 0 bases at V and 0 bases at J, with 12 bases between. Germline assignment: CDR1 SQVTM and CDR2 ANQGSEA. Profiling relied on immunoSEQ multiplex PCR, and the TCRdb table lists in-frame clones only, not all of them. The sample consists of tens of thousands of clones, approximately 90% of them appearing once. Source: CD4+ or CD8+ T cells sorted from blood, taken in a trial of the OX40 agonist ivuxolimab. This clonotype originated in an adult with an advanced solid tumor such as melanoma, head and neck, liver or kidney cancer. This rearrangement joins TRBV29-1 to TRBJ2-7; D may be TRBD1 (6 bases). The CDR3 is CSVEDSGTPSYEQYF. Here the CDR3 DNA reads TGCAGCGTTGAAGATTCCGGGACACCCTCCTACGAGCAGTACTTC.